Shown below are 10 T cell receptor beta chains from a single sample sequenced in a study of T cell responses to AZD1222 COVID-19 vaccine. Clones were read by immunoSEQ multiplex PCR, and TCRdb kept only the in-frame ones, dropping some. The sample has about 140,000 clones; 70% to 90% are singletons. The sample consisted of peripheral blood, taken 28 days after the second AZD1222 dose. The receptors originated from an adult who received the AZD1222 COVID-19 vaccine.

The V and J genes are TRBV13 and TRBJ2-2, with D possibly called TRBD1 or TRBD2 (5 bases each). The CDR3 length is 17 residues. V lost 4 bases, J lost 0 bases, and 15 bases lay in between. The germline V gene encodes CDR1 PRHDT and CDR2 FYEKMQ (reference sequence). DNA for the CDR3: TGTGCCAGCAGCTCCCCCGACCTGGGGGCGAACACCGGGGAGCTGTTTTTT. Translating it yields CASSSPDLGANTGELFF.

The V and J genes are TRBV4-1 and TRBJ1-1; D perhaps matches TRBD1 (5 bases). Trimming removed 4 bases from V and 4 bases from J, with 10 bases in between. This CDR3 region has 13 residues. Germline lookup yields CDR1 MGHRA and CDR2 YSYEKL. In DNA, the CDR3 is TGCGCCAGCAGCCCCGGGACGGGCACTGAAGCTTTCTTT. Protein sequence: CASSPGTGTEAFF.

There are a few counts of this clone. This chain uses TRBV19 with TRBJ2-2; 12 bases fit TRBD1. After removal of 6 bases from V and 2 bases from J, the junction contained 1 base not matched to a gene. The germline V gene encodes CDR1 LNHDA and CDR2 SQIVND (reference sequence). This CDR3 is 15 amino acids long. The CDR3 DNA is TGTGCCAGTAGGGGACAGGGGGCCAACACCGGGGAGCTGTTTTTT. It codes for CASRGQGANTGELFF.

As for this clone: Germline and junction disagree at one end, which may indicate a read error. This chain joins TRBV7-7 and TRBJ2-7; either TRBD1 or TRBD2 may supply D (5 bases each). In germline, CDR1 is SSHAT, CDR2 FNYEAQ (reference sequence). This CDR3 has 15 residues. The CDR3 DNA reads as TGTGCTAGCAGCCCGGGGCAGGGTTTCGCCTACGAGCAGTACTTC. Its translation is CASSPGQGFAYEQYF.

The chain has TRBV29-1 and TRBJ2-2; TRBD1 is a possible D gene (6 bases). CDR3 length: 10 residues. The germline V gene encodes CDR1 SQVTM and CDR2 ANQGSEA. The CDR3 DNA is TGCAGTGCAGGGGCCGGGGAGCTGTTTTTT. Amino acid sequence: CSAGAGELFF.

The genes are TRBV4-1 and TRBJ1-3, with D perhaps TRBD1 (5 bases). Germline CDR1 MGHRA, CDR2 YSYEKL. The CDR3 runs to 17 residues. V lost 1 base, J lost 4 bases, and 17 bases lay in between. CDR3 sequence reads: CASSQGFVRGLGNTIYF. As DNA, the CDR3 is TGCGCCAGCAGCCAAGGGTTTGTGAGGGGTTTGGGAAACACCATATATTTT.

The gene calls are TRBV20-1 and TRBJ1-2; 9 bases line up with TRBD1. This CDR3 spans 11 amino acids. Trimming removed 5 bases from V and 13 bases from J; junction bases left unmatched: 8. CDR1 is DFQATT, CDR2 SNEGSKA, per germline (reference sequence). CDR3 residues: CSAGTGTGSTF. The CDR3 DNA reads TGCAGTGCTGGCACCGGGACAGGGTCCACCTTC.

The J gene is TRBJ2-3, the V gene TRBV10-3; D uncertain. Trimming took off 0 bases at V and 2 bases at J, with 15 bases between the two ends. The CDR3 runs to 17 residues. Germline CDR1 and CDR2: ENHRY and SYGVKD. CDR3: CAISESVSSGPTDTQYF. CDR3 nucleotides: TGTGCCATCAGTGAGTCGGTATCTTCTGGACCCACAGATACGCAGTATTTT.

The CDR3 nucleotides read TGTGCCAGCAGTTTATCCGGCAGCTATGGCTACACCTTC. Amino acid sequence: CASSLSGSYGYTF. The chain employs TRBV28 and TRBJ1-2; D not certain. CDR3 length: 13 amino acids. Deletions cut 1 base from V and 4 bases from J, with 7 bases between. The V gene's germline CDR1 is MDHEN and CDR2 SYDVKM.

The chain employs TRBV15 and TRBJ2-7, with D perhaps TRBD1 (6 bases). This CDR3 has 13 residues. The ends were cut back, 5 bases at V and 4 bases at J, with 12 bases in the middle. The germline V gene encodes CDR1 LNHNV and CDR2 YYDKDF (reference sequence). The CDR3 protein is CATSFPQGYEQYF. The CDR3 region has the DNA TGTGCCACCAGCTTTCCACAGGGTTACGAGCAGTACTTC.